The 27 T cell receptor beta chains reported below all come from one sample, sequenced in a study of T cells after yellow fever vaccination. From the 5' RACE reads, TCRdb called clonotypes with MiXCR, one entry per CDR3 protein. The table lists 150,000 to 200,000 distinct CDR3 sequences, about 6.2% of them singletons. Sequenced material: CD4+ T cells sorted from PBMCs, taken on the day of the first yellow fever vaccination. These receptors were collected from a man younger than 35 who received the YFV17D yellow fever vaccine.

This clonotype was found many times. The CDR3 here is CASHRGTDTQYF. DNA of the CDR3: TGTGCCAGCCACAGGGGCACAGATACGCAGTATTTT. This chain joins TRBV5-4 and TRBJ2-3, with D tentatively TRBD1 (6 bases). In germline, CDR1 is SGHNT, CDR2 YYREEE (reference sequence). Trimming shortened V by 7 bases and J by 1 base, and 7 bases separated the two germline ends. The CDR3 loop spans 12 amino acids. The complete variable domain, with remaining parts taken from reference TRBV5-4 and TRBJ2-3, reads ETGVTQSPTHLIKTRGQQVTLRCSSQSGHNTVSWYQQALGQGPQFIFQYYREEENGRGNFPPRFSGLQFPNYSSELNVNALELDDSALYLCASHRGTDTQYFGPGTRLTVL.

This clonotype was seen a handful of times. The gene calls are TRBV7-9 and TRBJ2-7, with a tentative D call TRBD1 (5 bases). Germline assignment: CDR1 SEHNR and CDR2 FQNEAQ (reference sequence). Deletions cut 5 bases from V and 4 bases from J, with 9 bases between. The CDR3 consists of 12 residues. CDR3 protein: CASSRRQYEQYF. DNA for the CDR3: TGTGCCAGCAGCCGTAGACAGTACGAGCAGTACTTC. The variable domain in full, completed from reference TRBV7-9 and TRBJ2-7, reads DTGVSQNPRHKITKRGQNVTFRCDPISEHNRLYWYRQTLGQGPEFLTYFQNEAQLEKSRLLSDRFSAERPKGSFSTLEIQRTEQGDSAMYLCASSRRQYEQYFGPGTRLTVT.

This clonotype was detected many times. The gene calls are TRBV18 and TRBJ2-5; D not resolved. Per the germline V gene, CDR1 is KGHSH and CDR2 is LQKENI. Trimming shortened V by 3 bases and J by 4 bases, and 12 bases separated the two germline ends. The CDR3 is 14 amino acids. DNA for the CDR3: TGTGCCAGCTCACCGTCCCCGGACCGAGAGACCCAGTACTTC. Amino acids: CASSPSPDRETQYF.

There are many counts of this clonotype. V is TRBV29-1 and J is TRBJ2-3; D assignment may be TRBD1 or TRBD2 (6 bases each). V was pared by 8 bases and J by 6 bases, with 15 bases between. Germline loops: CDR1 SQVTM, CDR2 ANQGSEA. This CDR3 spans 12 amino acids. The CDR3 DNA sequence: TGCAGCCTTAGGGGGGTGAGGGATACGCAGTATTTT. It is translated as CSLRGVRDTQYF.

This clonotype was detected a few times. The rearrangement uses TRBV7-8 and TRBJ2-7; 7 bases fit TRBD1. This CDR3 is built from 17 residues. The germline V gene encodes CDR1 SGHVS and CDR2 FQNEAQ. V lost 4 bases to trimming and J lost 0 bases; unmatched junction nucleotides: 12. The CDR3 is CASSWGNRGLDSYEQYF. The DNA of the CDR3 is TGTGCCAGCAGCTGGGGAAACAGGGGCCTGGACTCCTACGAGCAGTACTTC.

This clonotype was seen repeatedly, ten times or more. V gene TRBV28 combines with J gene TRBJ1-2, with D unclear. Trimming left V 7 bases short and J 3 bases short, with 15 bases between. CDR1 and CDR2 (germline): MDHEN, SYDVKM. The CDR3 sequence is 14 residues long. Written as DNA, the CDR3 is TGTGCCAGCACCTCCCCGGGGAGCGACTATGGCTACACCTTC. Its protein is CASTSPGSDYGYTF.

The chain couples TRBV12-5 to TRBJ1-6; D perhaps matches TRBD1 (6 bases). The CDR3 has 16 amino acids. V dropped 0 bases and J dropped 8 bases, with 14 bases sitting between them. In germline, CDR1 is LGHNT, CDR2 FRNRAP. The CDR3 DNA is TGTGCTAGTGGTTTGGTACTTGGAGGGGGAGATTCACCCCTCCACTTT. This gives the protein CASGLVLGGGDSPLHF.

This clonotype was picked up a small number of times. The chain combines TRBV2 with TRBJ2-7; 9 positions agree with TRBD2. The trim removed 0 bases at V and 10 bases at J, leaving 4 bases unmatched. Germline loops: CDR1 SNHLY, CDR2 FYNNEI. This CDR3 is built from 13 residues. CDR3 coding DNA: TGTGCCAGCAGTGAAGCGCGGGGGGGGATTCAGTACGTC. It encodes CASSEARGGIQYV.

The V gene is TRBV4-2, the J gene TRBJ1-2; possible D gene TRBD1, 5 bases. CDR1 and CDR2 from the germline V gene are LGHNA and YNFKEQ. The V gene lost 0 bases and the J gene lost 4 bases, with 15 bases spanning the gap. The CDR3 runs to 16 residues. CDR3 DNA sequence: TGTGCCAGCAGCCAAGATGGTGGGAGGGGAGTCTATGGCTACACCTTC. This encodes CASSQDGGRGVYGYTF.

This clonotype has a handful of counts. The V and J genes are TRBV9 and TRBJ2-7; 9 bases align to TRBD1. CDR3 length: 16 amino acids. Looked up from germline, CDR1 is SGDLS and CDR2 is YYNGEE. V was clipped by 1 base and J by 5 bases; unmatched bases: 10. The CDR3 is CASSVNRGRNGNEQYF. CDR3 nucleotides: TGTGCCAGCAGCGTAAACAGGGGGCGCAACGGGAACGAGCAGTACTTC.

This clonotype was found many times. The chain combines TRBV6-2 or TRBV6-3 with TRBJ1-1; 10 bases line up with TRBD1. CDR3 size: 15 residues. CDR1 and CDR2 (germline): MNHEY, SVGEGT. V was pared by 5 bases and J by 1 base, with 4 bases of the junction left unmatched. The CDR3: CASSDRDRGNTEAFF. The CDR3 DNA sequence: TGTGCCAGCAGTGACCGGGACAGGGGGAACACTGAAGCTTTCTTT.

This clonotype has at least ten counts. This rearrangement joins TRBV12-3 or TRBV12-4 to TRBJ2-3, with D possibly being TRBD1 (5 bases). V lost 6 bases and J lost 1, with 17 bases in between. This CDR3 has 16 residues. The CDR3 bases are TGTGCCAGCAGACCCCGACAGTCCCTAGGCACAGATACGCAGTATTTT. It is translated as CASRPRQSLGTDTQYF.

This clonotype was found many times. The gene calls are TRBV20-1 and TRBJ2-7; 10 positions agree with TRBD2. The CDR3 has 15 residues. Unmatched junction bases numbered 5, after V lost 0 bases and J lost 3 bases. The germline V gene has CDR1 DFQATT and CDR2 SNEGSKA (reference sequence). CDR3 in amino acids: CSARDRTSGDYEQYF. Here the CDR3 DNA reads TGCAGTGCTAGAGATCGTACTAGCGGGGACTACGAGCAGTACTTC.

This CDR3 is CASSPNREPQETQYF. CDR3 nucleotides: TGTGCCAGCTCACCTAACAGAGAACCTCAAGAGACCCAGTACTTC. The chain links TRBV18 to TRBJ2-5; D is uncertain. The germline CDR1 and CDR2 sequences are KGHSH and LQKENI. V lost 3 bases and J lost 2, with 13 bases in between. This CDR3 has 15 residues.

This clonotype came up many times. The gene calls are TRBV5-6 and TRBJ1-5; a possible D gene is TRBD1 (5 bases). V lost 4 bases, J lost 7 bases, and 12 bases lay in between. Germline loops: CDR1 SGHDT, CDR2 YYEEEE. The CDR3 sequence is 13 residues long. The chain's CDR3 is CASSKQGRQPQHF. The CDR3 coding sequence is TGTGCCAGCAGCAAGCAGGGAAGGCAGCCCCAGCATTTT.

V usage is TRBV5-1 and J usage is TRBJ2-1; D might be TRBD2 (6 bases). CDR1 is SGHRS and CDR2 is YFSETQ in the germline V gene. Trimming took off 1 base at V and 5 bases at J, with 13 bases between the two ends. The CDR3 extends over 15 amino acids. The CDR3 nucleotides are TGCGCCAGCAGCTTGCGGCGGGGTATCGACAATGAGCAGTTCTTC. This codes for CASSLRRGIDNEQFF.

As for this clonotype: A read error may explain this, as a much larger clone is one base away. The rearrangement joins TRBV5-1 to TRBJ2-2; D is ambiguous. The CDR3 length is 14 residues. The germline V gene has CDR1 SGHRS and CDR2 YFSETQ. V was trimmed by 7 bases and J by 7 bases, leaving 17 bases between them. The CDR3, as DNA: TGCGCCAGCCACACCATGGGGTCGGTCGGGGAGCTGTTTTTT. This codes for CASHTMGSVGELFF.

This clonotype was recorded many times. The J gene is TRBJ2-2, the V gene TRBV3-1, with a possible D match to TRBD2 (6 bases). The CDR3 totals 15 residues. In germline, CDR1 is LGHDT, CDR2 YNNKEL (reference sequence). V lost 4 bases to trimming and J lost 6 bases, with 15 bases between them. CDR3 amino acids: CASSPWGGDAGELFF. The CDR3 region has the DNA TGTGCCAGCAGCCCCTGGGGCGGGGACGCCGGGGAGCTGTTTTTT.

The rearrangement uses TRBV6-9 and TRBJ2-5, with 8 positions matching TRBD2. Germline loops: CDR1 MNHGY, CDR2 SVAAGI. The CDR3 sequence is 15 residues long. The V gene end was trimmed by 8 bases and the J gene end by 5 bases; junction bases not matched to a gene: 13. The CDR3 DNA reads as TGTGCCAGCCCCCCAGAGCGGGGGCCCGGGGAGACCCAGTACTTC. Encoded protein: CASPPERGPGETQYF.

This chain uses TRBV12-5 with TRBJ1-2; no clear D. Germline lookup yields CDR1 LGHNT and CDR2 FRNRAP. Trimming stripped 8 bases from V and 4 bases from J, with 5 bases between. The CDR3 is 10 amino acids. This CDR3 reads CASIFYGYTF. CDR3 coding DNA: TGTGCTAGTATATTCTATGGCTACACCTTC.

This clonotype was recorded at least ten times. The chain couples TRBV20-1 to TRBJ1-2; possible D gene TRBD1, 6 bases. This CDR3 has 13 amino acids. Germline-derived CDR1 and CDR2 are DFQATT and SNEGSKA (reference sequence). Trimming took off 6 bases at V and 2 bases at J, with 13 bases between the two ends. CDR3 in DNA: TGCAGTGCATCTAGGGGGGTGAACTATGGCTACACCTTC. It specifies CSASRGVNYGYTF.

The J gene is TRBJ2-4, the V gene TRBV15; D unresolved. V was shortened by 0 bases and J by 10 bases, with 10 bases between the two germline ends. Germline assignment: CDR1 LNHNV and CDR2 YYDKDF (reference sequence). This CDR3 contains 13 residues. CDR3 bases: TGTGCCACCAGCAGAGACATGGATAGTATTCAGTACTTC. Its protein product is CATSRDMDSIQYF.

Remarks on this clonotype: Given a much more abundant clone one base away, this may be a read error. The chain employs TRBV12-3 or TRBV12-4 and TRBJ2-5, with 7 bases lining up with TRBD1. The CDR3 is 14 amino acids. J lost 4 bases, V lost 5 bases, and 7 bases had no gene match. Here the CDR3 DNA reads TGTGCCAGCAGTACCACAGGGGCCGCAGAGACCCAGTACTTC. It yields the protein CASSTTGAAETQYF.

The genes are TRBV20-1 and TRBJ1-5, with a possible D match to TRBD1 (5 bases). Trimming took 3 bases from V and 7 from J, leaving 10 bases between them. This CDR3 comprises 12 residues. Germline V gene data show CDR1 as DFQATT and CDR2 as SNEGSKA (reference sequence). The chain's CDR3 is CSASGQGQPQHF. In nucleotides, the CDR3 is TGCAGTGCTAGTGGTCAGGGACAGCCCCAGCATTTT.

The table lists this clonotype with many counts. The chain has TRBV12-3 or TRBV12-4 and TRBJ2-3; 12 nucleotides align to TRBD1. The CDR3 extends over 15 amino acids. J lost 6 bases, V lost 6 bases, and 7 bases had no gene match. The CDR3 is CASSPGTGGRDTQYF. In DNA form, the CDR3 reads TGTGCCAGCAGCCCCGGGACAGGGGGCAGGGATACGCAGTATTTT.

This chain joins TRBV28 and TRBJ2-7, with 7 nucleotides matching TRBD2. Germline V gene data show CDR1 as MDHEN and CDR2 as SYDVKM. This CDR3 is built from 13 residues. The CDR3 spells CASSSQSLGGMNV. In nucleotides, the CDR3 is TGTGCCAGCAGTTCTCAAAGCCTCGGGGGGATGAACGTC.

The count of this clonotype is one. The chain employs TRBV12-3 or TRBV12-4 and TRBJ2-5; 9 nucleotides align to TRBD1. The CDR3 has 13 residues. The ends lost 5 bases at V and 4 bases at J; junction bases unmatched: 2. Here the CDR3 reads CASSTTGGETQYF. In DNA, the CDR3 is TGTGCCAGCAGTACGACAGGGGGAGAGACCCAGTACTTC.